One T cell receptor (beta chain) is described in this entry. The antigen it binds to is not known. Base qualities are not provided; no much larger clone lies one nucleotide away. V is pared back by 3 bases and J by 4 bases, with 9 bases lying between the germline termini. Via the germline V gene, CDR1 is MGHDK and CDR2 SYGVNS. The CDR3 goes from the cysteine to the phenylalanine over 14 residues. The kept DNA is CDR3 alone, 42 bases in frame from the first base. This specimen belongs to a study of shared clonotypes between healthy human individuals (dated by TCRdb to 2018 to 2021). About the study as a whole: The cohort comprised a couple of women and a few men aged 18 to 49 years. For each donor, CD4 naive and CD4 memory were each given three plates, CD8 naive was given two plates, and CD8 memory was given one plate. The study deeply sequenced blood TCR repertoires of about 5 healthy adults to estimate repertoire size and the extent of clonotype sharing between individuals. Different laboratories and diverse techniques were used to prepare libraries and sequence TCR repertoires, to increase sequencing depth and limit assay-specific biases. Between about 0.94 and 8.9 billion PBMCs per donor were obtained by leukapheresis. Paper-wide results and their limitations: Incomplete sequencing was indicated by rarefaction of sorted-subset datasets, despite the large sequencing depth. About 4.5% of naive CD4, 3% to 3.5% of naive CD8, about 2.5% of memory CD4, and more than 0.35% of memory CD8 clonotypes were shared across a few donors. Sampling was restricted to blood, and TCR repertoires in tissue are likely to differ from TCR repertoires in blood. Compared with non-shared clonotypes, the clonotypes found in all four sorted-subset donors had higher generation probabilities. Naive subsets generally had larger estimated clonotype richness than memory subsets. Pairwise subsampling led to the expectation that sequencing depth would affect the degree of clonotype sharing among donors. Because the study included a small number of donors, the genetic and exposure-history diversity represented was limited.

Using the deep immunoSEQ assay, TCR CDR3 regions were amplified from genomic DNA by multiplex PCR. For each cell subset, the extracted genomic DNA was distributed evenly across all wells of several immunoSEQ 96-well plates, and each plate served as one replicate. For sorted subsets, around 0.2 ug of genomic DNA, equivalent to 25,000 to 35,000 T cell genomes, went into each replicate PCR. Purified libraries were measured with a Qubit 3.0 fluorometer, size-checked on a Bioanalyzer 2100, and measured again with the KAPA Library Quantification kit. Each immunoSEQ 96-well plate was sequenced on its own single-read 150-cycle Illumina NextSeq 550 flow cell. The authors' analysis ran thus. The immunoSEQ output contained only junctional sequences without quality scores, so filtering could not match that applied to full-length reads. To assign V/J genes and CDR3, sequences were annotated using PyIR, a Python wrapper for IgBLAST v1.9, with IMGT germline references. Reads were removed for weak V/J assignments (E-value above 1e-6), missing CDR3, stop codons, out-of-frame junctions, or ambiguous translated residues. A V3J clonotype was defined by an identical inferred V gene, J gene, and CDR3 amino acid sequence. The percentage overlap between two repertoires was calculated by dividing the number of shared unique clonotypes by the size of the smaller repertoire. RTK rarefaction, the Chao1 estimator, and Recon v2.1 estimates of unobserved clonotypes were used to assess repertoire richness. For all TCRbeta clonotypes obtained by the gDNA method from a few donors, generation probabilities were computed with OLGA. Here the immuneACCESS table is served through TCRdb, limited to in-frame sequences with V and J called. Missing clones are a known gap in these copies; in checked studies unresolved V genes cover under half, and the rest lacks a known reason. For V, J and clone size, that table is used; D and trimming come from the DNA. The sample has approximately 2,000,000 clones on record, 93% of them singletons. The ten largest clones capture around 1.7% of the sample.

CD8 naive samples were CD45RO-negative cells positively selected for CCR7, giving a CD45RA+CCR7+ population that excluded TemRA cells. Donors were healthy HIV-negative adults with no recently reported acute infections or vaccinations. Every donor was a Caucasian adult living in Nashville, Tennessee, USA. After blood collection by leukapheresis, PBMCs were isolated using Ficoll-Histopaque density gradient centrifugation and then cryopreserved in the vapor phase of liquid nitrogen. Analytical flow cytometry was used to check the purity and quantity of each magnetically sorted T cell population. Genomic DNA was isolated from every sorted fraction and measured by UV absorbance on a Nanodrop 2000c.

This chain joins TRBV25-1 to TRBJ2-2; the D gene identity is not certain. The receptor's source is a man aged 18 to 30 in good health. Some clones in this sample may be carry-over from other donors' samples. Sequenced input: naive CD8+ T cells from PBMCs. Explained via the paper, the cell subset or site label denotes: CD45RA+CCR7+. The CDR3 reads CASSDQQLTGELFF. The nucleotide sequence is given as TGTGCCAGCAGTGATCAACAGCTCACCGGGGAGCTGTTTTTT.